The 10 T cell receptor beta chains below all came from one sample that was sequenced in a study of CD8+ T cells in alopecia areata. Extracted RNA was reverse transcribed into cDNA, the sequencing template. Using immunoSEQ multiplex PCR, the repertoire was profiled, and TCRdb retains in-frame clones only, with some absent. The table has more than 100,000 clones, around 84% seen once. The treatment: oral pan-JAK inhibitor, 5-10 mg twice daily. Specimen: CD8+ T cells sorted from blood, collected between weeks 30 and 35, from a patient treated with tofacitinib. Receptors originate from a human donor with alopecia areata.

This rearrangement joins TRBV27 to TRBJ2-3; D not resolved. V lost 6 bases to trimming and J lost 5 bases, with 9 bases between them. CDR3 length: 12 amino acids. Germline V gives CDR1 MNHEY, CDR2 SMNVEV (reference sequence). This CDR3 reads CASRDWLDTQYF. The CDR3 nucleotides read TGTGCCAGCAGGGATTGGTTAGATACGCAGTATTTT.

In DNA, the CDR3 is TGCGCCAGCAGCTTGGAGCGGGAGGGCCGCAATGAGCAGTTCTTC. It encodes CASSLEREGRNEQFF. The J gene is TRBJ2-1, the V gene TRBV5-1; the match to TRBD2 covers 10 bases. The V segment lost 0 bases and the J segment 6 bases; nucleotides outside the gene matches: 3. The CDR3 loop spans 15 amino acids. Germline V lookup: CDR1 SGHRS, CDR2 YFSETQ.

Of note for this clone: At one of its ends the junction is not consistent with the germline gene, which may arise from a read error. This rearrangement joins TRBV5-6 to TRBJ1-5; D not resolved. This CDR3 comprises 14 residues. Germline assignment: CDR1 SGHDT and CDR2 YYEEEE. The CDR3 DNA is TGTGCCAGCAGCTTCGGGGTGGGCAATCGGCCCCAGCATTTT. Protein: CASSFGVGNRPQHF.

The CDR3 nucleotides read TGTGCCAGCAGCCGATACAATGAGCAGTTCTTC. As protein: CASSRYNEQFF. V gene TRBV7-2 combines with J gene TRBJ2-1; D is undetermined. There are 11 residues in the CDR3. Germline V lookup: CDR1 SGHTA, CDR2 FQGNSA. The ends were cut back, 5 bases at V and 4 bases at J, with 3 bases in the middle.

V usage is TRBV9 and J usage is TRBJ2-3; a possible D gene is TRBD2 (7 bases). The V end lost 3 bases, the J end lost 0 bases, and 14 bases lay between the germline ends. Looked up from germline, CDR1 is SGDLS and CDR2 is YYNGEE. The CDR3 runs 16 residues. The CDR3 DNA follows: TGTGCCAGCAGCGCCGAAGGGGGGGAGAGCACAGATACGCAGTATTTT. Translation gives CASSAEGGESTDTQYF.

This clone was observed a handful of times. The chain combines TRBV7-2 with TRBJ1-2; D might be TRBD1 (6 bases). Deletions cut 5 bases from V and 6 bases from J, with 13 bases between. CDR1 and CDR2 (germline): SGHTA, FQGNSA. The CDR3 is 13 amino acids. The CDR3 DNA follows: TGTGCCAGCAGCCTTCCCCCAGGGGATGGCTACACCTTC. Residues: CASSLPPGDGYTF. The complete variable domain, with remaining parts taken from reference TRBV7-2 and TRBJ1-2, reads GAGVSQSPSNKVTEKGKDVELRCDPISGHTALYWYRQSLGQGLEFLIYFQGNSAPDKSGLPSDRFSAERTGGSVSTLTIQRTQQEDSAVYLCASSLPPGDGYTFGSGTRLTVV.

The CDR3 sequence is CASSVSGRAIDTQYF. CDR3 nucleotides: TGTGCCAGCAGTGTTAGCGGGAGGGCCATAGATACGCAGTATTTT. The gene calls are TRBV27 and TRBJ2-3; 11 bases match TRBD2. The J segment lost 5 bases and the V segment lost 5 bases, leaving 6 bases of the junction unmatched. The CDR3 runs 15 residues. Germline V gene lookup returns CDR1 MNHEY and CDR2 SMNVEV (reference sequence).

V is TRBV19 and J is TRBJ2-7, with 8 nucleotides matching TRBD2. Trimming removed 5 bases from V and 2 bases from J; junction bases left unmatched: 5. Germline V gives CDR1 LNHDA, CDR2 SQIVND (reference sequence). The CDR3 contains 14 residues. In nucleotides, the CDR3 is TGTGCCAGTAGTGTAGCGGGGACAACCTACGAGCAGTACTTC. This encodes CASSVAGTTYEQYF.

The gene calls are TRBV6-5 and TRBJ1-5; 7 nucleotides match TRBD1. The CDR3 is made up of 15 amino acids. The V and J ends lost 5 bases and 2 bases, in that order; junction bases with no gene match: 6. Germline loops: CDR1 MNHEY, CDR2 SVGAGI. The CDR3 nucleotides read TGTGCCAGCAGTGGAGACAGGGCCGGCAATCAGCCCCAGCATTTT. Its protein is CASSGDRAGNQPQHF.

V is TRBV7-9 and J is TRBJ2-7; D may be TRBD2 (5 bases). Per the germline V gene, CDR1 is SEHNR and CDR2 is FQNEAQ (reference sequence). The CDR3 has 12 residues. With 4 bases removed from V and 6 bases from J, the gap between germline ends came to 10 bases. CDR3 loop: CASSYGNLEQYF. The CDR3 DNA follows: TGTGCCAGCAGCTACGGGAACCTCGAGCAGTACTTC.